The T cell receptor beta chain described here comes from a study of T cell responses to AZD1222 COVID-19 vaccine. Whole-study results and caveats: Every sample of the repertoires postdated the peak T cell response. Mostly white British, mostly female donors; authors suggested clonal diversity may be underestimated. Unmutated variant regions are reportedly targeted by nearly half of spike-specific TCRs. Dominant at 160-218 and 743-854, vaccine-associated CD4 TCRs also spanned spike.

This CDR3 region has 14 residues. The V gene's germline CDR1 is MDHEN and CDR2 SYDVKM. V lost 6 bases, J lost 3 bases, and 8 bases stayed unmatched. Generated by immunoSEQ multiplex PCR, the TCRdb table keeps only in-frame clones and is missing some. Of some 180,000 clones in the sample, roughly nine tenths were seen once. On this clone itself: The antigen is not known.

The sequence derives from an adult who received the MenACWY meningococcal vaccine as a control. Sequenced here: peripheral blood, sampled 28 days after the second dose of the MenACWY control vaccine. V and J are TRBV28 and TRBJ2-7, with 7 positions matching TRBD2. The CDR3 is CASRKPGGVYEQYF. The DNA of the CDR3 is TGTGCCAGCAGAAAACCTGGGGGGGTCTACGAGCAGTACTTC.